The rows below give T cell receptor beta chains drawn from one sample of a study of cytomegalovirus exposure and HLA in healthy donors. Profiling relied on immunoSEQ multiplex PCR, and the TCRdb table lists in-frame clones only, not all of them. This table holds 65,000 to 85,000 clones, roughly 84% found once. The sample was PBMCs. The source is a woman between 45 and 65 years old in good health and CMV-seronegative. Both conserved end residues are part of each CDR3. D genes are given only for firm matches. Some rows have no size entry. The others give once, few or many, or a class for an expanded clone.

>-|TRBJ2-7|TRBV4-1|14|TRBD1
TGCGCTACCGGGGCCGGGACAGGGATTTATCAGCAGTACTTC
CATGAGTGIYQQYF
>-|TRBJ1-5|TRBV9|14|TRBD1
TGTGCCAGCAGCGACGGGACAGGGCATCAGCCCCAGCATTTT
CASSDGTGHQPQHF
>-|TRBJ2-7|TRBV7-8|17|TRBD2
TGTGCCAGCAGCACCCGGCCGGGACTAGCAGATTCCTACGAGCAGTACTTC
CASSTRPGLADSYEQYF
>-|TRBJ1-5|TRBV10-2|13|-
TGCGCCAGCAGTGACGGGGGTCCAAGGCCCCAGCATTTT
CASSDGGPRPQHF
>-|TRBJ1-1|TRBV28|15|TRBD1
TGTGCCATCTCATGGGACAGCGCCACAAACACTGAAGCTTTCTTT
CAISWDSATNTEAFF
>-|TRBJ1-6|TRBV2|13|TRBD1
TGTGCCAGCAGGGACAGGGATCGTTCACCCCTCCACTTT
CASRDRDRSPLHF
>-|TRBJ2-2|TRBV15|16|TRBD1
TGTGCCACCAGCCCCACAGGGGGGTCGAACACCGGGGAGCTGTTTTTT
CATSPTGGSNTGELFF
>-|TRBJ2-1|TRBV12-5|16|TRBD1
TGTGCTAGTGGTTTGTCGGGACAGAGCTCCTACAATGAGCAGTTCTTC
CASGLSGQSSYNEQFF
>-|TRBJ1-2|TRBV6-5|15|TRBD1
TGTGCCAGCACCCGGGACAGGGCAAGACCCTATGGCTACACCTTC
CASTRDRARPYGYTF
>-|TRBJ2-7|TRBV29-1|14|TRBD2
TGCAGCGTTTCAGGTCTAGCGGGACGTTACGAGCAGTACTTC
CSVSGLAGRYEQYF
>-|TRBJ1-5|TRBV2|16|-
TGTGCCAGCAGCCACCCCGGCGGAGGGGGCAATCAGCCCCAGCATTTT
CASSHPGGGGNQPQHF
>-|TRBJ2-1|TRBV2|15|-
TGTGCCAGCAGGGGAGGGGGGGCGAAATACAATGAGCAGTTCTTC
CASRGGGAKYNEQFF
>-|TRBJ1-5|TRBV27|18|TRBD1
TGTGCCAGCAGACTGAGGGCCGCGGGGACAGGTAGCAATCAGCCCCAGCATTTT
CASRLRAAGTGSNQPQHF
>-|TRBJ1-4|TRBV6-5|11|-
TGTGCCAGCAGTCATGAAGGGGGACTGTTTTTT
CASSHEGGLFF
>-|TRBJ2-1|TRBV6-5|14|TRBD1
TGTGCCAGCAGTTATCAGGGGGCGAGAGATGAGCAGTTCTTC
CASSYQGARDEQFF
>-|TRBJ2-7|TRBV4-2|14|TRBD2
TGTGCCAGCAGCCAAGCGGGAGGGAGGAACGAGCAGTACTTC
CASSQAGGRNEQYF
>-|TRBJ2-1|TRBV28|18|TRBD2
TGTGCCAGCAGTTTCCCAATTTCAACTAGCGCGAACTACAATGAGCAGTTCTTC
CASSFPISTSANYNEQFF
>-|TRBJ2-1|TRBV7-2|16|TRBD1
TGTGCCAGCGGTCCGCCGTTTGGACAGGGTTCAAATGAGCAGTTCTTC
CASGPPFGQGSNEQFF
>-|TRBJ2-7|TRBV6-5|15|-
TGTGCCAGCAGACCTAGACTAACCAGCTCCTACGAGCAGTACTTC
CASRPRLTSSYEQYF
>few|TRBJ2-1|TRBV7-9|12|TRBD2
TGTGCCAGCAGCTTGACTAGCGGGGAGCAGTTCTTC
CASSLTSGEQFF
>-|TRBJ1-6|TRBV9|15|-
TGTGCCAGCAGCGTAGGGCAGACAGAGACTTCACCCCTCCACTTT
CASSVGQTETSPLHF
>-|TRBJ2-1|TRBV12-5|15|TRBD1
TGTGCTAGTGGCCGGGGACAGGGTAGGCTCAATGAGCAGTTCTTC
CASGRGQGRLNEQFF
>-|TRBJ2-1|TRBV4-1|18|TRBD2
TGCGCCAGCAGCCAAGACTCCGTAATAGCGGGGGCGGACAATGAGCAGTTCTTC
CASSQDSVIAGADNEQFF
>-|TRBJ2-3|TRBV5-1|15|TRBD1
TGCGCCAGCAGCCCATGGGACAGGGGAGCAGATACGCAGTATTTT
CASSPWDRGADTQYF